This TCR beta chain derives from a study of metastatic and nonmetastatic thyroid tumors (dated by TCRdb to between 2020 and 2021). Regarding the research as a whole: Repertoires were compared across peripheral blood and tumor or nodule tissue samples from malignant and benign thyroid patients.

Of note for this clone: Its antigen remains undetermined. No base-level quality is on record; no much larger clone is a single base apart.

Preparation of the library involved PCR. Sequenced on an Illumina HiSeq 4000. High-throughput sequencing was used to profile the TCR beta-chain CDR3 region of every patient. As for the original processing: The researchers built a classifier to tell apart papillary thyroid cancer patients with distant metastasis, based on CDR3 differences among clinicopathological groups. The Shannon index was used to measure repertoire diversity, and the Morisita-Horn index was used to measure how similar tumor and blood repertoires were. TCRdb reran the public reads through fastp at Q25 and MiXCR, keeping productive beta chains. The V and J calls here are based on TCRdb, not the publication. The table for this sample lists 30,000 to 40,000 clones; about 40% of them were counted only once. In total, the top ten clones hold over 20% of the sample. Beyond this particular receptor, the publication reports: TCR beta diversity was reported as significantly higher in malignant tumors than in benign nodules, in both blood and tumor samples.

Deletion took 4 bases off V and 1 base off J, with a span of 11 bases between the germline ends. Looking up the germline V gene yields CDR1 SGHRS and CDR2 YFSETQ. From cysteine to phenylalanine, the CDR3 is 15 amino acids long. Only CDR3 DNA is held: 45 bases, read in frame from base 1. No treatment had been received by any patient before thyroid surgery. Using T-cell receptor beta sequencing, the researchers looked back retrospectively at clinical samples from patients, gathered between about 2011 and 2019. Sequencing was carried out using tumor tissue. This TCR derives from a female donor with papillary thyroid cancer or a benign thyroid nodule (not recorded which). Some clones in this sample may be carry-over from other donors' samples. The chain is encoded by TRBV5-1 joined to TRBJ1-4; perhaps TRBD1 is the D gene, with 5 bases matching. The CDR3 amino acid sequence is: CASSPTVGTNEKLFF. The sequence in DNA is TGCGCCAGCAGCCCGACAGTGGGAACTAATGAAAAACTGTTTTTT.